Given below is one TCR beta chain in context. The antigen is undetermined. Trimming removed 4 bases from V and 4 bases from J; junction bases left unmatched: 21. This CDR3 is 18 amino acids long. Germline V CDR1 and CDR2: SQVTM, ANQGSEA. These data originate in a study of PD-1 blockade in mismatch repair-deficient tumors. Study at large: Enrolled about 2013-2017, patients had progressing, pretreated mismatch repair-deficient cancers of about a dozen types.

Time point in this sample: approximately 10-day in vitro stimulation with candidate neoantigen peptide 6. All patients were mismatch repair deficient, assessed by either PCR or immunohistochemistry. Each of seven or eight ELISpot-reactive candidate peptides was used for 10-day stimulation. Clones were read by immunoSEQ multiplex PCR, and TCRdb kept only the in-frame ones, dropping some. This table holds about 14,000 clones, around 87% found once. The clonotype was recovered from an adult with mismatch repair-deficient cancer. This material consisted of cells cultured in vitro, taken from a patient treated with pembrolizumab. The gene calls are TRBV29-1 and TRBJ1-2, with 7 positions matching TRBD1. CDR3 coding DNA: TGCAGCGTTGTGGGGACCGTTGGAACAGGGGCTTTCAGCTATGGCTACACCTTC. This gives the protein CSVVGTVGTGAFSYGYTF. Full variable domain (missing parts from reference TRBV29-1 and TRBJ1-2): SAVISQKPSRDICQRGTSLTIQCQVDSQVTMMFWYRQQPGQSLTLIATANQGSEATYESGFVIDKFPISRPNLTFSTLTVSNMSPEDSSIYLCSVVGTVGTGAFSYGYTFGSGTRLTVV.